Here is one T cell receptor (beta chain) with its context. Its antigen is still unknown. This specimen belongs to a study of cytomegalovirus exposure and HLA in healthy donors. Study observations and caveats: Association of 17,000 or so TCR beta sequences with HLA alleles was found at 0.05 false discovery rate in a later analysis.

CDR3 size: 15 residues. V trimming: 6 bases; J trimming: 4 bases; junction bases outside the gene matches: 11. From germline, CDR1 is MNHEY and CDR2 SVGAGI. The PCR contained 60 Vbeta and 13 Jbeta primers. This table comes from immunoSEQ multiplex PCR, and its TCRdb copy is limited to in-frame clones, with some not included. The sample records 75,000 to 95,000 clones, approximately 84% being singletons. Input material: PBMCs. The TCR originated in a woman under 30 in good health and CMV-seropositive. The chain has TRBV6-5 and TRBJ1-2; 7 bases align to TRBD1. The CDR3 DNA reads as TGTGCCAGCAGAACGCAGGGACAGAAGATCTATGGCTACACCTTC. The encoded protein is CASRTQGQKIYGYTF.